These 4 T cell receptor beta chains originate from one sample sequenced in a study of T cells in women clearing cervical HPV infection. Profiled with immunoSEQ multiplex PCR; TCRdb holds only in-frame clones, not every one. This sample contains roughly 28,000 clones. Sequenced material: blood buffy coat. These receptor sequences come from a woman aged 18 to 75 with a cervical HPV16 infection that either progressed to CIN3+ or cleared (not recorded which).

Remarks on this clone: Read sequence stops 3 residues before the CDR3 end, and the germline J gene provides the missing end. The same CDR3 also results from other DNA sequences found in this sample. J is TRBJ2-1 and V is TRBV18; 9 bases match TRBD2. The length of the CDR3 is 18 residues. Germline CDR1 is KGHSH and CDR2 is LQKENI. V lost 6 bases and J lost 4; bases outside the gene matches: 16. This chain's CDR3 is CASSPPYRREGLYNEQFF. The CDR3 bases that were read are TGTGCCAGCTCCCCCCCGTATAGGCGGGAGGGCCTGTACAATGAG. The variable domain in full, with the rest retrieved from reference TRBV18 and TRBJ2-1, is NAGVMQNPRHLVRRRGQEARLRCSPMKGHSHVYWYRQLPEEGLKFMVYLQKENIIDESGMPKERFSAEFPKEGPSILRIQQVVRGDSAAYFCASSPPYRREGLYNEQFFGPGTRLTVL.

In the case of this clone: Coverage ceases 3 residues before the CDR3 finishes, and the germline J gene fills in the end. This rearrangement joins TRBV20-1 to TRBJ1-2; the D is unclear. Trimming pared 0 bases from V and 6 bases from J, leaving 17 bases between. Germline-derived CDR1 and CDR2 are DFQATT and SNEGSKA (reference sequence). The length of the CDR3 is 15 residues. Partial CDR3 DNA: TGCAGTGCTAGAGATCCATCGGGTACTCTTCATGGC. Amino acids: CSARDPSGTLHG. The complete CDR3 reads CSARDPSGTLHGYTF.

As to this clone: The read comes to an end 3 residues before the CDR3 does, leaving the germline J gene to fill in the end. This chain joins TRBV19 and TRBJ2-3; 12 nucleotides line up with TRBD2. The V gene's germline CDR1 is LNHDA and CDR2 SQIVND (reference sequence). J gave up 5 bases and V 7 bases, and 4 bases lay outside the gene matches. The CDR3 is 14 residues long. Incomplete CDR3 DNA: TGTGCCAGTACTAGCGGGGGGGCCAGAGATACG. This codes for CASTSGGARDT. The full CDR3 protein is CASTSGGARDTQYF.

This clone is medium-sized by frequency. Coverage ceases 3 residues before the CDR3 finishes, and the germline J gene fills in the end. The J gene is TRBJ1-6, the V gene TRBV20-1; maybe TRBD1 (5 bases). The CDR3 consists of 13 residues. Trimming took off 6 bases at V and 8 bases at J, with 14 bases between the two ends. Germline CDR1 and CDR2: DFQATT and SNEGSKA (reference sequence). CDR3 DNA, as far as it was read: TGCAGTGCCCGGACCGGAGGGGATTCACCC. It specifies CSARTGGDSP. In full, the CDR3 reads CSARTGGDSPLHF.